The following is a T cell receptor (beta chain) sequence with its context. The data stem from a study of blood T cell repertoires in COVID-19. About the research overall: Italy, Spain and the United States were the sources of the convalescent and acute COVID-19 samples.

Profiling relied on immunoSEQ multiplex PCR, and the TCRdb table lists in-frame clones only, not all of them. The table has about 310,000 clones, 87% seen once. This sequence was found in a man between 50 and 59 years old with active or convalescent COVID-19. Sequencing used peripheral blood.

DNA of the CDR3: TGCGCCAGCAGCCAAGTCCGGACAGGGCCCTACGAGCAGTACTTC. It encodes CASSQVRTGPYEQYF. This sequence joins TRBV4-3 and TRBJ2-7; TRBD1 aligns across 8 bases. Trimming cost V 1 base and J 2 bases; bases outside gene matches: 4. Per the germline V gene, CDR1 is LGHNA and CDR2 is YSLEER. CDR3 length equals 15 residues.